These T cell receptor beta chains were read from a single sample in a study of shared clonotypes between healthy human individuals. The data were produced by immunoSEQ multiplex PCR, yet TCRdb's version contains in-frame clones alone and is incomplete. The sample holds roughly 410,000 clones, 96% seen once. Sequenced material: memory CD8+ T cells sorted from blood. These receptors were collected from a man in his thirties or forties in good health. Each CDR3 is given with its conserved first and last residue. The D gene is left open where the match is weak. Clone size is shown for a subset of rows, as once, few, many or a class of expanded clone.

V: TRBV28
J: TRBJ2-7
D: .
size: .
DNA: TGTGCCAGCAGTTTTGGGACCCTCTCCTCCTACGAGCAGTACTTC
CDR3: CASSFGTLSSYEQYF

V: TRBV2
J: TRBJ2-2
D: .
size: .
DNA: TGTGCCAGCGGGAGTTACACCGGGGAGCTGTTTTTT
CDR3: CASGSYTGELFF

V: TRBV6-5
J: TRBJ1-6
D: TRBD1
size: .
DNA: TGTGCCAGCAGTCCCTCCGGGACAGAGGATTCACCCCTCCACTTT
CDR3: CASSPSGTEDSPLHF

V: TRBV19
J: TRBJ2-7
D: .
size: .
DNA: TGTGCCAGTAACCGCGGGCCCCAGACCAACGAGCAGTACTTC
CDR3: CASNRGPQTNEQYF

V: TRBV6-1
J: TRBJ2-4
D: .
size: .
DNA: TGTGCCAGCAGTGAACCAGGGGACAAAAACATTCAGTACTTC
CDR3: CASSEPGDKNIQYF

V: TRBV10-3
J: TRBJ2-3
D: TRBD2
size: once
DNA: TGTGCCATCAGTGAGTCAATAGCGGGAGGTAGCACAGATACGCAGTATTTT
CDR3: CAISESIAGGSTDTQYF

V: TRBV7-9
J: TRBJ2-3
D: TRBD2
size: .
DNA: TGTGCCAGCAGCCCCCCAATCGCTAGCGGGACGGGCACAGATACGCAGTATTTT
CDR3: CASSPPIASGTGTDTQYF

V: TRBV2
J: TRBJ1-1
D: .
size: .
DNA: TGTGCCAGCCCCTCGGGACGCATCATGAACACTGAAGCTTTCTTT
CDR3: CASPSGRIMNTEAFF

V: TRBV5-1
J: TRBJ2-7
D: TRBD1
size: .
DNA: TGCGCCAGCGGACCGACAGGGGTGAACGAGCAGTACTTC
CDR3: CASGPTGVNEQYF

V: TRBV7-2
J: TRBJ2-2
D: .
size: .
DNA: TGTGCCAGCAGCTTTGCGCAAACCGGGGAGCTGTTTTTT
CDR3: CASSFAQTGELFF

V: TRBV7-2
J: TRBJ2-3
D: TRBD2
size: .
DNA: TGTGCCAGCAGCTTAGGACCCTGGGCGGGAGTGGATACGCAGTATTTT
CDR3: CASSLGPWAGVDTQYF

V: TRBV2
J: TRBJ1-2
D: .
size: .
DNA: TGTGCCAGCAGTTTAAACAGGGAAGCAGGGTATGGCTACACCTTC
CDR3: CASSLNREAGYGYTF

V: TRBV7-2
J: TRBJ2-7
D: .
size: .
DNA: TGTGCCAGCAGCTTGGATACAGGGACACGGACCTACGAGCAGTACTTC
CDR3: CASSLDTGTRTYEQYF

V: TRBV6-1
J: TRBJ1-2
D: TRBD1
size: .
DNA: TGTGCCAGCAGTGAAGGGACAGGGTCTGATGGCTACACCTTC
CDR3: CASSEGTGSDGYTF

V: TRBV28
J: TRBJ1-2
D: .
size: .
DNA: TGTGCCAGCAGCTCCTGGGTCAGGGGCCCTAACTATGGCTACACCTTC
CDR3: CASSSWVRGPNYGYTF

V: TRBV27
J: TRBJ2-7
D: TRBD1
size: .
DNA: TGTGCCAGCGGTCGACAGGGGGCTTCTAATGTTTACGAGCAGTACTTC
CDR3: CASGRQGASNVYEQYF

V: TRBV19
J: TRBJ2-1
D: TRBD2
size: .
DNA: TGTGCCAGTAGCACCATAGGGGCGGGAGCCTACAATGAGCAGTTCTTC
CDR3: CASSTIGAGAYNEQFF